This note documents a single T cell receptor beta chain sequence. Its antigen target is currently unknown. No much larger clonotype is one base removed from it; base qualities were not supplied. Genomic DNA was isolated using the Qiagen DNeasy kit from unsorted PBMCs as well as from negatively selected CD4+ and CD8+ fractions. TCR beta CDR3 regions were subjected to amplification by immunoSEQ multiplex PCR with primers that anneal to V and J segments. A synthetic immune receptor repertoire was used to minimize amplification bias, and any residual bias was removed computationally once sequencing was done. The authors processed their data as follows. Custom Python scripts were used to quantify repertoire diversity as the Shannon entropy index. Unsorted, CD4+ and CD8+ repertoires were analyzed separately, except in combined analyses where CD4+ and CD8+ sequences were merged in silico. TCRdb re-hosts the immuneACCESS table, in-frame sequences only. Its copies lack some clones; in the studies checked, an unresolved V gene accounts for under half of them, and the cause for the rest is not known. The D gene and trimming were derived from the DNA, and the V and J assignments and clone size from that table. In all, the sample holds some 15,000 clones, and approximately 91% of those were seen once. Clones ranked in the top ten supply around 6.2% of the sample.

The entry originates in a study of PD-1 blockade in classical Hodgkin lymphoma (dated by TCRdb to 2019 to 2021). Study-wide context: The study used TCR beta sequencing and CyTOF to define a peripheral blood immune signature of response to PD-1 blockade in classical Hodgkin lymphoma. Broad study findings and their caveats: Baseline TCR diversity was reported to be lower in newly diagnosed patients than in healthy donors, and even lower in relapsed/refractory patients. The study was restricted to a single clinical trial cohort, and the causes of repertoire differences, possibly disease activity or prior therapy, were left undefined.

Taken from cysteine to phenylalanine, the CDR3 has 16 residues. Left in the record is the CDR3 DNA by itself, 48 bases read in frame from the first base. V is clipped by 4 bases and J by 1 base, and the sequence between their germline boundaries is 16 bases long. Sequences SGDLS (CDR1) and YYNGEE (CDR2) are obtained from the germline V gene. The time point tag for this specimen amounts to: newly diagnosed, previously untreated cHL patient sample. CD8+ T cells were purified from thawed PBMCs by magnetic negative selection with a Miltenyi CD8+ T cell isolation kit. As a comparison group for the relapsed/refractory trial patients, PBMCs from patients with newly diagnosed, previously untreated classical Hodgkin lymphoma were sequenced. Peripheral blood was collected in 8 mL Vacutainer Cell Preparation Tubes, from which PBMCs were isolated by centrifugation and then cryopreserved. Purified CD4+ and CD8+ fractions were prepared only for cases where an additional PBMC sample was available. Magnetically labelled cells were depleted on LS columns in a quadroMACS separator, and the flow-through was collected as the purified fraction.

The clonotype comes from a human donor with classical Hodgkin lymphoma. Sequenced: CD8+ T cells from blood. Recombination linked TRBV9 to TRBJ2-3, with TRBD1 tentatively as D gene (6 bases match). The DNA reads TGTGCCAGCAGCTCCTACAGGGTTCAGGGCACAGATACGCAGTATTTT. Translated, this gives CASSSYRVQGTDTQYF.